Included here is one T cell receptor (beta chain) sequence, with context. Original handling: Researchers report that nucleated cell counts were estimated from reference gene primer amplification. TCRdb keeps only in-frame clones here, not all; method: immunoSEQ multiplex PCR. V, J and clone size reflect that table, while D and trimming were determined from the DNA. The table has 95,000 to 110,000 clones, under 90% seen once; the top ten hold roughly 13%. The data stem from a study of blood T cell repertoires in COVID-19. The overall study: Samples taken during acute and convalescent COVID-19 were collected in the United States, Italy and Spain.

Germline V gene lookup returns CDR1 LGHDT and CDR2 YNNKEL (reference sequence). V gave up 4 bases and J gave up 0 bases, with 18 bases separating them. The CDR3 totals 17 residues. Sequencing was performed on peripheral blood. The rearrangement joins TRBV3-1 (or the pseudogene TRBV3-2) to TRBJ1-1, with D perhaps matching TRBD1 (6 bases). The source is a human donor in a cohort sampled during active or convalescent COVID-19. CDR3 DNA sequence: TGTGCCAGCAGCCCCCCCCGCCAAGGACAGTTGAACACTGAAGCTTTCTTT. The encoded protein is CASSPPRQGQLNTEAFF.